The next 18 T cell receptor beta chains were all read from a single sample in a study of CD8 T cells in ankylosing spondylitis. TCRdb re-analysed the 5' RACE reads in MiXCR, keeping a single row per CDR3 protein. The sample lists approximately 24,000 distinct CDR3 sequences; about 2.5% were seen once. Sequencing used blood, either unsorted or a sorted T cell fraction (not recorded which). The source of these receptors is a female donor with ankylosing spondylitis or in good health (not recorded which).

The table lists this clonotype with many counts. The chain uses TRBV9 and TRBJ2-4; a possible D gene is TRBD1 (5 bases). The CDR3 contains 18 residues. Germline V gene data show CDR1 as SGDLS and CDR2 as YYNGEE. Between the trimmed V and J ends, which lost 0 bases and 7 bases, there was a span of 23 bases. The CDR3 spells CASSVGHGQGLSQNIQYF. CDR3 coding DNA: TGTGCCAGCAGCGTAGGACATGGTCAGGGTTTATCGCAGAACATTCAGTACTTC. Full variable domain (outside the CDR3, taken from reference TRBV9 and TRBJ2-4): DSGVTQTPKHLITATGQRVTLRCSPRSGDLSVYWYQQSLDQGLQFLIQYYNGEERAKGNILERFSAQQFPDLHSELNLSSLELGDSALYFCASSVGHGQGLSQNIQYFGAGTRLSVL.

This clonotype was seen at least ten times. V and J are TRBV9 and TRBJ1-1; D is unclear. Trimming cost V 0 bases and J 1 base, with 13 bases left between them. Germline V gene data show CDR1 as SGDLS and CDR2 as YYNGEE. This CDR3 region has 16 residues. The CDR3 is CASSVAPGRSNTEAFF. CDR3 nucleotides: TGTGCCAGCAGCGTAGCTCCCGGACGCTCGAACACTGAAGCTTTCTTT.

This clonotype was found many times. This chain links TRBV9 with TRBJ2-6; a possible D gene is TRBD1 (6 bases). This CDR3 is built from 16 residues. Trimming removed 4 bases from V and 0 bases from J, with 11 bases in between. Looked up from germline, CDR1 is SGDLS and CDR2 is YYNGEE. CDR3 amino acids: CASSNGQTSGANVLTF. The CDR3 coding sequence is TGTGCCAGCAGCAACGGACAGACCTCTGGGGCCAACGTCCTGACTTTC. The full variable domain, completed using reference TRBV9 and TRBJ2-6, is DSGVTQTPKHLITATGQRVTLRCSPRSGDLSVYWYQQSLDQGLQFLIQYYNGEERAKGNILERFSAQQFPDLHSELNLSSLELGDSALYFCASSNGQTSGANVLTFGAGSRLTVL.

This clonotype was observed at least ten times. The CDR3 DNA follows: TGTGCCAGCAGCGGCCGGACAGGCTTGAACACTGAAGCTTTCTTT. The encoded protein is CASSGRTGLNTEAFF. V is TRBV9 and J is TRBJ1-1; 7 bases are shared with TRBD1. CDR1 SGDLS and CDR2 YYNGEE come from the germline V gene. Trimming removed 3 bases from V and 0 bases from J; junction bases left unmatched: 5. This CDR3 spans 15 amino acids.

This clonotype was counted ten times or more. The rearrangement links TRBV9 to TRBJ2-3; 11 bases are shared with TRBD2. The CDR3 has 17 residues. V lost 3 bases, J lost 2 bases, and 8 bases stayed unmatched. Looked up from germline, CDR1 is SGDLS and CDR2 is YYNGEE. The CDR3 spells CASSAIAGGTVTDTQYF. CDR3 sequence (DNA): TGTGCCAGCAGCGCAATAGCGGGAGGGACGGTCACAGATACGCAGTATTTT.

This clonotype has ten or more counts. J is TRBJ1-3 and V is TRBV9; 7 nucleotides line up with TRBD1. Germline V lookup: CDR1 SGDLS, CDR2 YYNGEE. This CDR3 contains 19 residues. Unmatched junction bases numbered 12, after V lost 0 bases and J lost 0 bases. The CDR3 DNA reads TGTGCCAGCAGCGTAGGGTTACCGGGACAGACGAGCTCTGGAAACACCATATATTTT. Amino acids: CASSVGLPGQTSSGNTIYF.

This clonotype was counted ten times or more. J is TRBJ2-3 and V is TRBV9; no clear D gene. CDR1 SGDLS and CDR2 YYNGEE come from the germline V gene. CDR3 length: 14 amino acids. Trimming cost V 7 bases and J 5 bases, with 17 bases left between them. The chain's CDR3 is CASGVGLSKDTQYF. DNA of the CDR3: TGTGCCAGCGGTGTGGGCCTGTCCAAAGATACGCAGTATTTT.

There are many counts of this clonotype. This chain's CDR3 is CASSTAEGGYTF. The CDR3 DNA reads as TGTGCCAGCAGCACAGCTGAAGGGGGCTACACCTTC. V and J are TRBV9 and TRBJ1-2; D unclear. Germline V lookup: CDR1 SGDLS, CDR2 YYNGEE. The ends were cut back, 4 bases at V and 8 bases at J, with 12 bases in the middle. This CDR3 comprises 12 residues. Complete variable domain (other parts from reference TRBV9 and TRBJ1-2): DSGVTQTPKHLITATGQRVTLRCSPRSGDLSVYWYQQSLDQGLQFLIQYYNGEERAKGNILERFSAQQFPDLHSELNLSSLELGDSALYFCASSTAEGGYTFGSGTRLTVV.

This clonotype was seen many times. The rearrangement joins TRBV9 to TRBJ2-1; D is unresolved. Deletions cut 1 base from V and 0 bases from J, with 8 bases between. Germline CDR1 SGDLS, CDR2 YYNGEE. This CDR3 is built from 15 residues. CDR3 loop: CASSVNPSSYNEQFF. CDR3 nucleotides: TGTGCCAGCAGCGTAAATCCGAGCTCCTACAATGAGCAGTTCTTC.

This clonotype appeared many times. The genes are TRBV9 and TRBJ2-2; D is perhaps TRBD1 (6 bases). The CDR3 has 15 residues. Trimming cost V 3 bases and J 6 bases, with 15 bases left between them. Germline loops: CDR1 SGDLS, CDR2 YYNGEE. The DNA for the CDR3 is TGTGCCAGCAGCGCGGGACACCGGGGAGCCGGGGAGCTGTTTTTT. Encoded protein: CASSAGHRGAGELFF. The complete variable domain, with remaining parts taken from reference TRBV9 and TRBJ2-2, reads DSGVTQTPKHLITATGQRVTLRCSPRSGDLSVYWYQQSLDQGLQFLIQYYNGEERAKGNILERFSAQQFPDLHSELNLSSLELGDSALYFCASSAGHRGAGELFFGEGSRLTVL.

This clonotype was recorded many times. The V gene is TRBV9, the J gene TRBJ2-1, with a possible D match to TRBD1 (5 bases). Germline V gene sequence: CDR1 SGDLS, CDR2 YYNGEE. This CDR3 spans 15 amino acids. V was shortened by 4 bases and J by 1 base, with 12 bases between the two germline ends. CDR3 amino acids: CASSLDSISYNEQFF. The CDR3 DNA reads TGTGCCAGCAGCCTCGACAGTATTTCCTACAATGAGCAGTTCTTC.

This clonotype was found many times. Here the CDR3 reads CASSEAGTGAEQYF. The CDR3 coding sequence is TGTGCCAGCAGCGAAGCCGGGACAGGGGCCGAGCAGTACTTC. The V gene is TRBV9, the J gene TRBJ2-7; 10 bases agree with TRBD1. V lost 3 bases, J lost 6 bases, and 6 bases stayed unmatched. Germline CDR1 SGDLS, CDR2 YYNGEE. The CDR3 extends over 14 amino acids.

This clonotype has at least ten counts. The genes are TRBV9 and TRBJ2-3, with 8 bases that match TRBD2. This CDR3 comprises 15 residues. V lost 0 bases and J lost 4; bases outside the gene matches: 4. Germline assignment: CDR1 SGDLS and CDR2 YYNGEE. In DNA, the CDR3 is TGTGCCAGCAGCGTAGGCCGGGGGGGCCCAGATACGCAGTATTTT. Translated, it gives CASSVGRGGPDTQYF.

This clonotype was seen at least ten times. This rearrangement joins TRBV9 to TRBJ1-1; 7 bases match TRBD1. The CDR3 loop spans 15 amino acids. CDR1 and CDR2 (germline): SGDLS, YYNGEE. After removal of 0 bases from V and 0 bases from J, the junction contained 2 bases not matched to a gene. The CDR3 loop reads CASSVEGALNTEAFF. CDR3 DNA sequence: TGTGCCAGCAGCGTAGAGGGGGCCCTGAACACTGAAGCTTTCTTT. Filled out from reference TRBV9 and TRBJ1-1, the complete variable domain reads DSGVTQTPKHLITATGQRVTLRCSPRSGDLSVYWYQQSLDQGLQFLIQYYNGEERAKGNILERFSAQQFPDLHSELNLSSLELGDSALYFCASSVEGALNTEAFFGQGTRLTVV.

The sample holds many counts of this clonotype. The rearrangement joins TRBV9 to TRBJ2-2, with D hard to call. Germline lookup yields CDR1 SGDLS and CDR2 YYNGEE. Trimming shortened V by 1 base and J by 3 bases, and 7 bases separated the two germline ends. The CDR3 runs to 14 residues. CDR3: CASSVLSDTGELFF. The CDR3 bases are TGTGCCAGCAGCGTACTAAGCGACACCGGGGAGCTGTTTTTT.

This clonotype was recorded many times. The genes are TRBV9 and TRBJ2-1; a weak D match, TRBD2 (9 bases). Germline CDR1 SGDLS, CDR2 YYNGEE. The CDR3 totals 16 residues. The ends were cut back, 0 bases at V and 8 bases at J, with 18 bases in the middle. The CDR3, as DNA: TGTGCCAGCAGCGTAGCGGGCCTAGCGGGACAGGATGAGCAGTTCTTC. Its protein is CASSVAGLAGQDEQFF.

This clonotype was found many times. The CDR3 nucleotides read TGCAGCGTTGGAGGTTCTCTCATCGACAATGAGCAGTTCTTC. It encodes CSVGGSLIDNEQFF. The chain has TRBV29-1 and TRBJ2-1; D unclear. Germline V CDR1 and CDR2: SQVTM, ANQGSEA. CDR3 length equals 14 residues. V gave up 4 bases and J gave up 5 bases, with 15 bases separating them.

This clonotype has at least ten counts. This chain connects TRBV9 to TRBJ2-7; 7 nucleotides line up with TRBD1. Trimming removed 4 bases from V and 2 bases from J; junction bases left unmatched: 12. Germline V gene data show CDR1 as SGDLS and CDR2 as YYNGEE. CDR3 length equals 16 residues. The CDR3 loop reads CASSPRQGPGAYEQYF. Written as DNA, the CDR3 is TGTGCCAGCAGCCCTAGACAGGGCCCAGGGGCCTACGAGCAGTACTTC.